A selection of T cell receptor beta chains follows, all from one sample in a study of T cell repertoires in cytomegalovirus infection. From the reads, TCRdb called clonotypes with MiXCR, one entry per CDR3 protein. The sample consists of 160,000 or so distinct CDR3 sequences, roughly 17% of them appearing once. The sample comprised CD8+ T cells from PBMCs. These receptors came from a human donor in good health (CMV status not recorded). Some clones in this sample may be carry-over from other donors' samples. Each CDR3 is given with its conserved first and last residue. Fields, in order: J gene, clone size, V gene, D gene, CDR3 DNA, CDR3 protein. D genes are given only for firm matches. Rows may omit the clone size; those that give it use once, few, many or a size class.

j_gene: TRBJ1-2
abundance: .
v_gene: TRBV7-2
d_gene: .
CDR3nt: TGTGTCAGCAGCTTAGAAAACTACTATGGCTACACCTTC
CDR3aa: CVSSLENYYGYTF

j_gene: TRBJ2-3
abundance: .
v_gene: TRBV15
d_gene: .
CDR3nt: TGTGCCACCGGGATAGATACGCAGTATTTT
CDR3aa: CATGIDTQYF

j_gene: TRBJ2-7
abundance: many
v_gene: TRBV10-3
d_gene: TRBD1
CDR3nt: TGTGCCAACGGCCAACCACAGGGGATATTCTACGAGCAGTACTTC
CDR3aa: CANGQPQGIFYEQYF

j_gene: TRBJ1-1
abundance: few
v_gene: TRBV7-9
d_gene: .
CDR3nt: TGTGCCAGCAGCCTCCCCCAGGGAATGAACACTGAAGCTTTCTTT
CDR3aa: CASSLPQGMNTEAFF

j_gene: TRBJ2-1
abundance: .
v_gene: TRBV5-1
d_gene: .
CDR3nt: TGCGCCAGCAGCGCTTGGCTGAGGGCGGAGGACAATGAGCAGTTCTTC
CDR3aa: CASSAWLRAEDNEQFF

j_gene: TRBJ2-5
abundance: few
v_gene: TRBV25-1
d_gene: .
CDR3nt: TGTGCCAGCAGCCCTCCCCGGGGGCTCCCGGGGGGAGAGACCCAGTACTTC
CDR3aa: CASSPPRGLPGGETQYF

j_gene: TRBJ2-7
abundance: many
v_gene: TRBV20-1
d_gene: TRBD1
CDR3nt: TGCAGTGCGAAGGACAGGGCAGACTACGAGCAGTACTTC
CDR3aa: CSAKDRADYEQYF

j_gene: TRBJ2-1
abundance: few
v_gene: TRBV12-3/TRBV12-4
d_gene: .
CDR3nt: TGTGCCAGCAGTTTAGAGCAGAGCAAAGGGGATGAGCAGTTCTTC
CDR3aa: CASSLEQSKGDEQFF

j_gene: TRBJ2-1
abundance: .
v_gene: TRBV20-1
d_gene: .
CDR3nt: TGCAGTGCTAGAGATAGGGGACCCGGTGGATGGGAGCAGTTCTTC
CDR3aa: CSARDRGPGGWEQFF

j_gene: TRBJ2-7
abundance: few
v_gene: TRBV7-2
d_gene: .
CDR3nt: TGTGCCAGCAGCCTGGACTGGGCGGCCTCCTACGAGCAGTACTTC
CDR3aa: CASSLDWAASYEQYF

j_gene: TRBJ2-7
abundance: many
v_gene: TRBV7-6
d_gene: .
CDR3nt: TGTGCCAGCAGCCTCATAGACTTTTCCTACGAGCAGTACTTC
CDR3aa: CASSLIDFSYEQYF

j_gene: TRBJ2-5
abundance: few
v_gene: TRBV6-5
d_gene: TRBD2
CDR3nt: TGTGCCAGCAGTGAACTAGCGGGGGAAGAGACCCAGTACTTC
CDR3aa: CASSELAGEETQYF

j_gene: TRBJ2-5
abundance: few
v_gene: TRBV6-8
d_gene: .
CDR3nt: TGTGCCAGCAGCCGGGACTACCAAGAGACCCAGTACTTC
CDR3aa: CASSRDYQETQYF

j_gene: TRBJ1-5
abundance: .
v_gene: TRBV7-2
d_gene: .
CDR3nt: TGTGCCAGCAGCTTAGATGGGCGACACAATCAGCCCCAGCATTTT
CDR3aa: CASSLDGRHNQPQHF

j_gene: TRBJ2-7
abundance: few
v_gene: TRBV27
d_gene: .
CDR3nt: TGTGCCAGCTCCCAGGGTTTGGACGAGCAGTACTTC
CDR3aa: CASSQGLDEQYF

j_gene: TRBJ2-1
abundance: many
v_gene: TRBV7-2
d_gene: .
CDR3nt: TGTGCCAGCAGCTTAGTGACTACCGTGGAGTTCTTC
CDR3aa: CASSLVTTVEFF

j_gene: TRBJ1-2
abundance: many
v_gene: TRBV29-1
d_gene: .
CDR3nt: TGCAGCGTTGAAGACCGTGGGGGCTATGGCTACACCTTC
CDR3aa: CSVEDRGGYGYTF

j_gene: TRBJ2-1
abundance: once
v_gene: TRBV19
d_gene: .
CDR3nt: TGTGCCAGTAGTATGGATGCCAAAAATGAGCAGTTCTTC
CDR3aa: CASSMDAKNEQFF

j_gene: TRBJ1-2
abundance: .
v_gene: TRBV5-6
d_gene: .
CDR3nt: TGTGCCAGCAGCCGGAGCGGGTCTACCTATGGCTACACCTTC
CDR3aa: CASSRSGSTYGYTF

j_gene: TRBJ2-2
abundance: .
v_gene: TRBV7-6
d_gene: .
CDR3nt: TGTGCCAGCAGCTATAACACCGGGGAGCTGTTTTTT
CDR3aa: CASSYNTGELFF

j_gene: TRBJ2-1
abundance: many
v_gene: TRBV11-2
d_gene: TRBD2
CDR3nt: TGTGCCAGCAGCTTAGTGCTAGCGGGAGAGGACAATGAGCAGTTCTTC
CDR3aa: CASSLVLAGEDNEQFF

j_gene: TRBJ1-2
abundance: .
v_gene: TRBV19
d_gene: TRBD1
CDR3nt: TGTGCCAGTAGTATAGATCTGACAGGGGGCGGACGTTACTATGGCTACACCTTC
CDR3aa: CASSIDLTGGGRYYGYTF

j_gene: TRBJ2-3
abundance: few
v_gene: TRBV11-1
d_gene: .
CDR3nt: TGTGCCAGCAGAAGGTCGGGAGCAGATACGCAGTATTTT
CDR3aa: CASRRSGADTQYF

j_gene: TRBJ2-3
abundance: few
v_gene: TRBV28
d_gene: .
CDR3nt: TGTGCCAGCAGTCCTGAACAGGGCCGGAGGGCGCAGTATTTT
CDR3aa: CASSPEQGRRAQYF

j_gene: TRBJ1-1
abundance: .
v_gene: TRBV27
d_gene: .
CDR3nt: TGTGCCAGCAGTTACGGGCTCGAAGCTTTCTTT
CDR3aa: CASSYGLEAFF

j_gene: TRBJ2-7
abundance: once
v_gene: TRBV6-2/TRBV6-3
d_gene: TRBD2
CDR3nt: TGTGCCAGCAGACCAAACCTCGCTAGCGGGAGGTCCTACGAGCAGTACTTC
CDR3aa: CASRPNLASGRSYEQYF

j_gene: TRBJ2-7
abundance: .
v_gene: TRBV7-8
d_gene: .
CDR3nt: TGTGCCAGCAGCCCGGACCGAACCACACCCTACGAGCAGTACTTC
CDR3aa: CASSPDRTTPYEQYF

j_gene: TRBJ2-1
abundance: few
v_gene: TRBV15
d_gene: .
CDR3nt: TGTGCCACCAGCAGATTTCCCCGGAGTGAGCGCTTTGAGCAGTTCTTC
CDR3aa: CATSRFPRSERFEQFF

j_gene: TRBJ2-1
abundance: few
v_gene: TRBV7-2
d_gene: TRBD1
CDR3nt: TGTGCCAGCAGTCCTCGGGGGACAGGACTTTACAATGAGCAGTTCTTC
CDR3aa: CASSPRGTGLYNEQFF

j_gene: TRBJ2-3
abundance: .
v_gene: TRBV28
d_gene: .
CDR3nt: TGTGCCAGCAGTTTAAGGGCCCAGCAGAACACAGATACGCAGTATTTT
CDR3aa: CASSLRAQQNTDTQYF

j_gene: TRBJ2-7
abundance: many
v_gene: TRBV4-2
d_gene: .
CDR3nt: TGTGCCAGCAGCCCTGGACTCTCCTACGAGCAGTACTTC
CDR3aa: CASSPGLSYEQYF

j_gene: TRBJ2-5
abundance: many
v_gene: TRBV7-2
d_gene: .
CDR3nt: TGTGCCAGCAACATCAGGGGTTTTGGAGAGACCCAGTACTTC
CDR3aa: CASNIRGFGETQYF

j_gene: TRBJ1-2
abundance: few
v_gene: TRBV2
d_gene: .
CDR3nt: TGTGCCAGCAATACCGGTTCCGGCTACACCTTC
CDR3aa: CASNTGSGYTF

j_gene: TRBJ2-7
abundance: .
v_gene: TRBV6-2/TRBV6-3
d_gene: .
CDR3nt: TGTGCCAGCCTAACTTGGTCGACCTACGAGCAGTACTTC
CDR3aa: CASLTWSTYEQYF

j_gene: TRBJ2-1
abundance: few
v_gene: TRBV6-1
d_gene: TRBD2
CDR3nt: TGTGCCAGCAGTGAAGCTACTAGCGGGAAGGATGAGCAGTTCTTC
CDR3aa: CASSEATSGKDEQFF

j_gene: TRBJ1-2
abundance: .
v_gene: TRBV29-1
d_gene: TRBD1
CDR3nt: TGCAGCGTTGAAGAAGGGACAGGGACCTATGGCTACACCTTC
CDR3aa: CSVEEGTGTYGYTF

j_gene: TRBJ2-1
abundance: many
v_gene: TRBV7-8
d_gene: .
CDR3nt: TGTGCCAGCAGAGTAGGACAGCACTCCTACAATGAGCAGTTCTTC
CDR3aa: CASRVGQHSYNEQFF

j_gene: TRBJ2-1
abundance: .
v_gene: TRBV5-5
d_gene: .
CDR3nt: TGTGCCAGCACAGCTGGCTTCGGGGGAAGCTCCTACAATGAGCAGTTCTTC
CDR3aa: CASTAGFGGSSYNEQFF